A selection of T cell receptor beta chains follows, all from one sample in a study of regulatory T cells in long-lasting Graves disease. Using its own MiXCR run on the multiplex PCR reads, TCRdb lists one record per CDR3 protein. Of 500,000 or so distinct CDR3 sequences in the sample, about 16% are singletons; the top ten hold 25%. The sample was also reused in another study, on T cells in Graves' hyperthyroidism and ophthalmopathy.

The material was peripheral blood mononuclear cells (PBMCs), obtained at new diagnosis, from a patient treated with antithyroid drugs. The source is a woman aged 40-60 years with Graves disease. The conserved cysteine and the conserved F or W are not part of the CDR3 here.

v_call,j_call,cdr3_aa
TRBV11-2,TRBJ2-7,ASSPGRQGGHEQY
TRBV19,TRBJ1-4,ASSRQTNEKLF
TRBV27,TRBJ2-1,ASSPLGGASYNEQF
TRBV5-1,TRBJ1-4,ASSLGQPGGYEKLF
TRBV6-1,TRBJ2-3,ASSAVASVETDTQY
TRBV4-1,TRBJ2-1,ASSQERTSGHEQF
TRBV9,TRBJ2-1,ASSVIRAGGDNEQF
TRBV6-1,TRBJ2-7,ASSESAAGVTYEQY
TRBV20-1,TRBJ2-7,SATQTYEQY
TRBV12-5,TRBJ1-6,ASGLEGGGSPLH
TRBV30,TRBJ1-1,AWSGGRNRNTEAF
TRBV6-2/TRBV6-3,TRBJ2-2,ASSWTARIGELF
TRBV7-2,TRBJ1-6,ASTPTENSPLH
TRBV3-1,TRBJ2-1,ASSQSQGIYNEQF
TRBV9,TRBJ1-5,ASSVGPGTGNQPQH
TRBV5-1,TRBJ2-1,ASSSRDGNYNEQF
TRBV4-1,TRBJ1-4,ASSLLDANEKLF
TRBV5-1,TRBJ1-5,ASSSEGWANQPQH
TRBV12-3/TRBV12-4,TRBJ2-5,ASSSLGREETQY
TRBV19,TRBJ1-6,ASSMVGGNSPLH
TRBV5-1,TRBJ2-7,ASSSSTGTYEQY
TRBV24-1,NA,ATSDSDQRGDNEQF
TRBV28,TRBJ2-7,ASSLEGVTYEQY
TRBV11-1,TRBJ1-6,ASRRRGSTGTAFYNSPLH
TRBV12-3/TRBV12-4,TRBJ1-1,ASSPGGDLYGAF
TRBV7-2,TRBJ1-5,ASSWGEYSNQPQH
TRBV5-5,TRBJ2-5,ASSFSGLLAQETQY
TRBV3-1,TRBJ1-2,ASSWGRTLGNYGYT
TRBV20-1,TRBJ1-4,SAPPQTGGRLEKLF
TRBV18,TRBJ2-7,ASSPDRGSEQY
TRBV28,TRBJ1-3,ASVQGLGSGNTIY
TRBV3-1,TRBJ2-7,ASSQTPGQGTDEQY
TRBV2,TRBJ1-1,ASSDTHGTEAF
TRBV7-8,TRBJ1-5,ASSQEIYSNQPQH
TRBV6-2/TRBV6-3,TRBJ1-5,ASSYSMAGQGMGNQPQH
TRBV25-1,TRBJ1-2,ASSTPSGYGYT
TRBV29-1,TRBJ1-5,SALPGGADQPQH
TRBV5-1,TRBJ2-1,ASTLEGKTLYNEQF
TRBV20-1,TRBJ1-1,SARGGTGNTEAF
TRBV5-4,TRBJ2-2,ASTTTGTDTTGELF
TRBV5-1,TRBJ1-2,ASSPGQAANYGYT
TRBV28,TRBJ1-3,ASSFSTFSGNTIY
TRBV6-5,TRBJ2-7,ASSYSGGGDTYEQY
TRBV9,NA,ASSVASVEETQY
TRBV12-3/TRBV12-4,TRBJ2-7,ASSFRASGIYEQY
TRBV12-5,TRBJ1-4,ASGGGDSTTNEKLF
TRBV27,TRBJ1-1,ASSTGTNTEAF
TRBV11-2,TRBJ1-6,ASRRVTGTSYNSPLH
TRBV7-3,TRBJ1-2,ASSLDRDSFVGYT
TRBV6-1,TRBJ1-1,ASSRADRRAF